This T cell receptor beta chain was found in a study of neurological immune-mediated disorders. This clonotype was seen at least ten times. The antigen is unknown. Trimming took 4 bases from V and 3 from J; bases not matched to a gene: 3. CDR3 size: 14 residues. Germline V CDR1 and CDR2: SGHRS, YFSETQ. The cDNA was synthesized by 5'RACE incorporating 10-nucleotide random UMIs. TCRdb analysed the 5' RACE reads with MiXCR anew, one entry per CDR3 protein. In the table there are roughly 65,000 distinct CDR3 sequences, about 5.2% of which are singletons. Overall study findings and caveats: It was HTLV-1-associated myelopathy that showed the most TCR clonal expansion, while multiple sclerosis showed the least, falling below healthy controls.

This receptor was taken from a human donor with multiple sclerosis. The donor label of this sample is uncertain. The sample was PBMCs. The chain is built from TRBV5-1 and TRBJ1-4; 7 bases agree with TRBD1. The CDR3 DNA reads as TGCGCCAGCAGCCCGGGACAGCCTAATGAAAAACTGTTTTTT. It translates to CASSPGQPNEKLFF. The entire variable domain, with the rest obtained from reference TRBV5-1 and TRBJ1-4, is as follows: KAGVTQTPRYLIKTRGQQVTLSCSPISGHRSVSWYQQTPGQGLQFLFEYFSETQRNKGNFPGRFSGRQFSNSRSEMNVSTLELGDSALYLCASSPGQPNEKLFFGSGTQLSVL.